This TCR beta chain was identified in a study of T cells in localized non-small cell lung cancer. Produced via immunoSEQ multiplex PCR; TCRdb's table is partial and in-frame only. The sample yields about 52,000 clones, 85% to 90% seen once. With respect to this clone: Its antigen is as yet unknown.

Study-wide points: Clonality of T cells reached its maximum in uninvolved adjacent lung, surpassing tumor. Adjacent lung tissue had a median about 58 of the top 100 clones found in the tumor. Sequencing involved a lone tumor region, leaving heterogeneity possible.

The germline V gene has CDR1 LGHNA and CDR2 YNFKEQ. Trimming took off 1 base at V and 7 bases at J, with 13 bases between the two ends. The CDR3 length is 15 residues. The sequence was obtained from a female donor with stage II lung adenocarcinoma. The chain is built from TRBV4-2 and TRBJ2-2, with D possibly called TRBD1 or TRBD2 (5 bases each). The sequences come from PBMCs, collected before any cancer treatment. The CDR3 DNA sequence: TGTGCCAGCAGCCAAGTGAGGGGTGGTGACGGGGAGCTGTTTTTT. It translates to CASSQVRGGDGELFF.